Following are 12 T cell receptor beta chains from one sample sequenced in a study of OX40 agonist ivuxolimab in advanced cancers. Libraries were constructed by the immunoSEQ multiplex PCR assay. Drawn from immuneACCESS, this table holds only the in-frame rearrangements with V and J called that TCRdb kept. Clones are partly lost; checked studies trace under half to an unresolved V gene and leave the rest unexplained. This sample gives over 40,000 clones in total; 70% to 90% of them show up just once. The ten biggest clones cover roughly 1.5% of the sample. This specimen was CD4+ or CD8+ T cells sorted from blood, taken in a trial of the OX40 agonist ivuxolimab. These receptors were collected from an adult with an advanced solid tumor such as melanoma, head and neck, liver or kidney cancer.

The sample holds one count of this clone. The chain links TRBV10-2 to TRBJ1-2; 7 bases match TRBD1. This CDR3 contains 15 residues. With V trimmed by 0 bases and J by 6 bases, 7 bases remained unmatched. Germline values: CDR1 WSHSY, CDR2 SAAADI. The CDR3 sequence: CASSESRGGADGYTF. The CDR3 coding sequence is TGCGCCAGCAGTGAGTCTCGAGGGGGCGCAGATGGCTACACCTTC.

The rearrangement links TRBV28 to TRBJ2-7; TRBD2 agrees at 10 bases. CDR3 length: 17 amino acids. CDR1 and CDR2 from the germline V gene are MDHEN and SYDVKM. With V trimmed by 4 bases and J by 1 base, 10 bases remained unmatched. CDR3: CASSSSPLAGDSYEQYF. DNA for the CDR3: TGTGCCAGCAGTTCCTCACCTCTAGCGGGGGATTCCTACGAGCAGTACTTC.

The V call is TRBV5-1, the J call TRBJ2-3, with 11 bases lining up with TRBD2. CDR1 is SGHRS and CDR2 is YFSETQ in the germline V gene. J gave up 4 bases and V 7 bases, and 8 bases lay outside the gene matches. The CDR3 is made up of 15 amino acids. The CDR3 here is CASRVLAGVSDTQYF. CDR3 nucleotides: TGCGCCAGCCGCGTACTAGCGGGGGTTTCAGATACGCAGTATTTT.

V gene TRBV2 combines with J gene TRBJ1-2; TRBD1 aligns across 9 bases. V lost 10 bases to trimming and J lost 8 bases; unmatched junction nucleotides: 11. The germline gives CDR1 SNHLY, CDR2 FYNNEI. CDR3 length: 13 residues. The DNA for the CDR3 is TGTGCCACCACTTTACAGGGGGCGGTGGGCTACACCTTC. This translates into CATTLQGAVGYTF.

The chain has TRBV10-3 and TRBJ1-1; D is perhaps TRBD1 (6 bases). The V end lost 7 bases, the J end lost 0 bases, and 15 bases lay between the germline ends. CDR1 and CDR2 from the germline V gene are ENHRY and SYGVKD. The CDR3 has 15 amino acids. CDR3 amino acids: CAITPGGQLNTEAFF. The CDR3 DNA reads TGTGCCATCACCCCGGGTGGACAGTTGAACACTGAAGCTTTCTTT.

The chain links TRBV7-9 to TRBJ2-7; 8 bases line up with TRBD1. Trimming took 5 bases from V and 6 from J; bases not matched to a gene: 6. Per germline, CDR1 SEHNR and CDR2 FQNEAQ (reference sequence). This CDR3 has 13 amino acids. DNA of the CDR3: TGTGCCAGCAGCCCCCAGACAGGGGTCGAGCAGTACTTC. It yields the protein CASSPQTGVEQYF.

V is TRBV6-5 and J is TRBJ2-1; maybe TRBD2 (5 bases). Between the trimmed V and J ends, which lost 5 bases and 0 bases, there was a span of 11 bases. CDR3 length equals 15 residues. Germline V gene data show CDR1 as MNHEY and CDR2 as SVGAGI. In nucleotides, the CDR3 is TGTGCCAGCAGTAGGAGCGGCATCTCCTACAATGAGCAGTTCTTC. This sequence encodes CASSRSGISYNEQFF.

CDR3 sequence: CASSLSGDTYEQYF. The CDR3 coding sequence is TGCGCCAGCAGCTTGAGCGGGGACACCTACGAGCAGTACTTC. The chain recombines TRBV5-1 with TRBJ2-7, with D perhaps matching TRBD2 (7 bases). With 1 base removed from V and 2 bases from J, the gap between germline ends came to 10 bases. CDR3 length: 14 residues. Germline V gene sequence: CDR1 SGHRS, CDR2 YFSETQ.

J is TRBJ2-1 and V is TRBV9, with D possibly being TRBD2 (5 bases). Deletions cut 5 bases from V and 7 bases from J, with 16 bases between. Germline V gives CDR1 SGDLS, CDR2 YYNGEE. The CDR3 spans 14 residues. CDR3 protein: CASSRAWRWNEQFF. The CDR3 nucleotides read TGTGCCAGCAGTAGGGCATGGAGGTGGAATGAGCAGTTCTTC.

This clone was detected a few times. The chain uses TRBV21-1 and TRBJ1-5; the table's D call, TRBD1, has no DNA check behind it. TRBV21-1 is designated a pseudogene. The CDR3 totals 19 residues. The CDR3 DNA sequence: TGTGCCAGCAGCAAAGTTATATGTAAGGGACAGGAAAACAATCAGCCCCAGCATTTT. It codes for CASSKVICKGQENNQPQHF.

This sequence joins TRBV5-4 and TRBJ1-2; the D is unclear. The germline V gene encodes CDR1 SGHNT and CDR2 YYREEE (reference sequence). Trimming left V 4 bases short and J 0 bases short, with 13 bases between. The CDR3 length is 15 residues. CDR3 bases: TGTGCCAGCAGCCAAGGCCACGAAGCTAACTATGGCTACACCTTC. Translation gives CASSQGHEANYGYTF. Variable domain in full (rest from reference TRBV5-4 and TRBJ1-2): ETGVTQSPTHLIKTRGQQVTLRCSSQSGHNTVSWYQQALGQGPQFIFQYYREEENGRGNFPPRFSGLQFPNYSSELNVNALELDDSALYLCASSQGHEANYGYTFGSGTRLTVV.

This chain uses TRBV27 with TRBJ1-1; D uncertain. Trimming cost V 2 bases and J 3 bases, with 13 bases left between them. Germline V lookup: CDR1 MNHEY, CDR2 SMNVEV (reference sequence). The CDR3 length is 15 residues. The CDR3 coding sequence is TGTGCCAGCAGTTTAGTATCCCGCGGTGACACTGAAGCTTTCTTT. Translation gives CASSLVSRGDTEAFF.